This T cell receptor beta chain was recorded in a study of blood T cell repertoires in COVID-19. Across the study: Sites across the United States, Italy and Spain contributed samples from acute and convalescent COVID-19. From T cells, B-cell-depleted T cells, or PBMCs came the material, which was cDNA or gDNA.

Per the study methods: Reference gene primer amplification gave nucleated cell count estimates. Data came from immunoSEQ multiplex PCR; TCRdb stores just in-frame clones and leaves some out. Clonal size and the V and J genes are those of that table, whereas D and trimming came from the DNA. This sample yields 100,000 to 150,000 clones, of which about 80% are seen a single time; just under 25% belongs to the top ten. Germline V lookup: CDR1 MDHEN, CDR2 SYDVKM. The junction had 9 bases not matched to a gene; V was cut back by 8 bases and J by 5 bases. The CDR3 is made up of 16 amino acids. The sample consisted of peripheral blood. The chain uses TRBV28 and TRBJ2-3, with 14 bases aligning to TRBD2. This TCR was recovered from a human donor in a cohort sampled during active COVID-19. The CDR3 DNA reads as TGTGCCAGCTCAGTGCGGGGGACTAGCGGGAGAGATACGCAGTATTTT. Amino acid sequence: CASSVRGTSGRDTQYF.